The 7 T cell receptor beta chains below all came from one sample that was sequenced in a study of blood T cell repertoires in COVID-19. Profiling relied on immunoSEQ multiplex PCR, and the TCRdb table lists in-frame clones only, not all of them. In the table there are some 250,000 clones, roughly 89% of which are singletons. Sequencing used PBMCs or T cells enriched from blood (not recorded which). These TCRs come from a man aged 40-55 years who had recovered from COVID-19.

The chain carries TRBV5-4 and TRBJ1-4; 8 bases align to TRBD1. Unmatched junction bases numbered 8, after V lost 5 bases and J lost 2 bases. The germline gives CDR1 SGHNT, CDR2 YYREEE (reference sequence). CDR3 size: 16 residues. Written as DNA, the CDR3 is TGTGCCAGCAGATTACAGGGGGGTTCGACTAATGAAAAACTGTTTTTT. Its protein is CASRLQGGSTNEKLFF.

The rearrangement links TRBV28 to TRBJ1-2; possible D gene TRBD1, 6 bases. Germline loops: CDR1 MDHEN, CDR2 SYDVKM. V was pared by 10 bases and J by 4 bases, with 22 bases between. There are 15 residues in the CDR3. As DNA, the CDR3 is TGTGCCATCGTCCGGGACAAGAGTCAGGCCTATGGCTACACCTTC. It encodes CAIVRDKSQAYGYTF.

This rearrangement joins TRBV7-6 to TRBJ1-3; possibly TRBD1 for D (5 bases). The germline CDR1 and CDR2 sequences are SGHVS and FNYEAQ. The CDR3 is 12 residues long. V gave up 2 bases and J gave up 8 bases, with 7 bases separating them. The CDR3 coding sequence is TGTGCCAGCAGCTTACGCAGGGACACCATATATTTT. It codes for CASSLRRDTIYF.

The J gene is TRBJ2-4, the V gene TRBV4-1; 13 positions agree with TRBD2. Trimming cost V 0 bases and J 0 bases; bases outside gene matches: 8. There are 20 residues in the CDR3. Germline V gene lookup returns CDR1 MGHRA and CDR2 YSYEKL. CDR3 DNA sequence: TGCGCCAGCAGCCAAGATTTAGGACTAGCGGGAGAACTAGCCAAAAACATTCAGTACTTC. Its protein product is CASSQDLGLAGELAKNIQYF.

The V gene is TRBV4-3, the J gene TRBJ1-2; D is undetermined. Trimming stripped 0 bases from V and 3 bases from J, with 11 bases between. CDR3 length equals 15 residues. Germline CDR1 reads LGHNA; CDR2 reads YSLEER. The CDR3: CASSQDLGGYYGYTF. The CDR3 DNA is TGCGCCAGCAGCCAAGATTTGGGCGGGTACTATGGCTACACCTTC.

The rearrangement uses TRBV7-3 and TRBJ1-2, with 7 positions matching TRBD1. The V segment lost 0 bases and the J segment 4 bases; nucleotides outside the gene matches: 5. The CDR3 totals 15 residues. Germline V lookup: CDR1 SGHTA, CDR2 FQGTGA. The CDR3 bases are TGTGCCAGCAGCTTAACCGGACAGGCGTTCTATGGCTACACCTTC. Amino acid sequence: CASSLTGQAFYGYTF.

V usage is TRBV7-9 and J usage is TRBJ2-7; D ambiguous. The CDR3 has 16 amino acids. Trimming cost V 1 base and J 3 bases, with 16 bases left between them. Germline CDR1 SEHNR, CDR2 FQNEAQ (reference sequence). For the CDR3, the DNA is TGTGCCAGCAGCTTAGGGCAGTCCTTATCCAACTACGAGCAGTACTTC. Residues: CASSLGQSLSNYEQYF.